This T cell receptor (beta chain) came from a study of T-cell reconstitution after alpha-beta-depleted transplantation in children. Findings of the study overall: T-cell counts and diversity at one year following transplant were attributed mainly to newly produced T cells. Several hundred rapidly expanded clones from non-depleted graft cells reportedly supplied alpha-beta T cells about two months post-transplant.

Preparation of the TCRbeta library was carried out with unique molecular identifiers. Each CDR3 protein gets one entry after TCRdb re-called the PCR reads with MiXCR. The table records 150,000 to 250,000 distinct CDR3 sequences, roughly 6.5% of them present only once. This clonotype was seen many times. The antigen is undetermined. The CDR3 is made up of 16 amino acids. Losses at the gene ends were 1 base for V and 7 bases for J; bases not matched to a gene: 4. Germline values: CDR1 SQVTM, CDR2 ANQGSEA. The sample here was PBMCs, taken before TCRalphabeta/CD19-depleted stem cell transplant. The receptor was derived from a girl under two years old with combined immunodeficiency, due to receive a stem cell transplant. V and J are TRBV29-1 and TRBJ2-1, with TRBD2 identical over 16 bases. The CDR3 DNA follows: TGCAGCGTTGAAGGGGGACTAGCGGGGGGGCCGAATGAGCAGTTCTTC. This translates into CSVEGGLAGGPNEQFF.